The clone carrying this TCR beta chain was seen just once. Looked up from germline, CDR1 is SGHTA and CDR2 is FQGNSA. This CDR3 has 18 amino acids. V was clipped by 5 bases and J by 0 bases; unmatched bases: 13. Only in-frame clones appear in the TCRdb table, and some are missing; sequencing was by immunoSEQ multiplex PCR. The table includes roughly 100,000 clones, approximately 80% detected once. This sample is drawn from a study of blood T cell repertoires in COVID-19. Across the study: Samples representing acute and convalescent COVID-19 were sourced from the United States, Italy and Spain. T cells, B-cell-depleted T cells, or PBMCs supplied cDNA or gDNA.

The TCR originated in a woman in her 70s with acute or convalescent COVID-19. Material: peripheral blood. The chain carries TRBV7-2 and TRBJ1-1; 9 nucleotides align to TRBD1. CDR3: CASSHVQGALMMNTEAFF. The CDR3 region has the DNA TGTGCCAGCAGCCACGTACAGGGGGCTTTGATGATGAACACTGAAGCTTTCTTT.